These 15 T cell receptor beta chains were all obtained from the same sample, sequenced in a study of shared clonotypes between healthy human individuals. Measured with immunoSEQ multiplex PCR; TCRdb has only the in-frame clones, and not every one. The repertoire holds 1.5 million to 2.5 million clones, with roughly 94% as singletons. It was CD45RO-negative cells, positively selected for CCR7, that made up naive CD8 cells, with terminally differentiated effector memory CD45RA+ cells excluded. What was sequenced was naive CD8+ T cells sorted from blood. The receptors originated from a man aged 18 to 29 in good health.

The rearrangement uses TRBV5-5 and TRBJ2-5; 8 bases align to TRBD1. Trimming took 1 base from V and 5 from J; bases not matched to a gene: 7. Germline lookup yields CDR1 SGHKS and CDR2 YYEKEE (reference sequence). The CDR3 length is 15 residues. This chain's CDR3 is CASSLYQGARETQYF. In DNA, the CDR3 is TGTGCCAGCAGCTTGTACCAGGGGGCGCGGGAGACCCAGTACTTC.

This clone was counted once. This chain connects TRBV30 to TRBJ2-1; D is possibly TRBD2 (6 bases). Per the germline V gene, CDR1 is GTSNPN and CDR2 is SVGIG (reference sequence). The V end was cut by 0 bases, the J end by 10 bases, with 13 bases between. The CDR3 consists of 13 residues. The CDR3 bases are TGTGCCTGGAGTGTCTCAGGTGGGGGGGAGCAGTTCTTC. Its translation: CAWSVSGGGEQFF.

This clone was seen a single time. The V and J genes are TRBV6-5 and TRBJ1-2, with 7 bases that match TRBD1. The germline gives CDR1 MNHEY, CDR2 SVGAGI. Unmatched junction bases numbered 5, after V lost 1 base and J lost 6 bases. The CDR3 contains 14 residues. Here the CDR3 reads CASSYLGTGDGYTF. The CDR3 nucleotides are TGTGCCAGCAGTTACTTGGGAACAGGGGATGGCTACACCTTC.

This clone was seen only once. Other DNA sequences in the same sample also yield this CDR3. J is TRBJ2-7 and V is TRBV9; D is tentatively TRBD1 or TRBD2 (5 bases each). The germline V and J ends were trimmed by 2 bases and 7 bases, with 7 bases remaining between them. The CDR3 contains 11 residues. Germline values: CDR1 SGDLS, CDR2 YYNGEE. This CDR3 is CASSVGEEQYF. CDR3 coding DNA: TGTGCCAGCAGCGTGGGGGAAGAGCAGTACTTC.

The V and J genes are TRBV6-1 and TRBJ2-4; 14 positions agree with TRBD2. Germline V gives CDR1 MNHNS, CDR2 SASEGT. V was pared by 3 bases and J by 8 bases, with 6 bases of the junction left unmatched. CDR3 size: 16 residues. CDR3 in DNA: TGTGCCAGCAGTGACGGACTAGCGGGAGGTAACGACATTCAGTACTTC. Its translation: CASSDGLAGGNDIQYF.

The rearrangement links TRBV4-3 to TRBJ1-2; unclear D gene. The CDR3 sequence is 17 residues long. Germline V gene data show CDR1 as LGHNA and CDR2 as YSLEER. Trimming cost V 0 bases and J 2 bases, with 16 bases left between them. In DNA, the CDR3 is TGCGCCAGCAGCCAAGATGAGGAGGCGACGATCAACTATGGCTACACCTTC. Translation: CASSQDEEATINYGYTF.

There are a few counts of this clone. This chain joins TRBV6-6 and TRBJ1-6; tentatively, D is TRBD1 (6 bases). The germline V and J ends were trimmed by 6 bases and 13 bases, with 13 bases remaining between them. The CDR3 has 12 amino acids. CDR1 is MNHNY and CDR2 is SVGAGI in the germline V gene (reference sequence). The CDR3 region has the DNA TGTGCCAGCAGCCGGGACAACCTCCCCCTCCACTTT. Protein product: CASSRDNLPLHF.

The chain combines TRBV11-2 with TRBJ2-7; the D is unclear. The CDR3 is 14 residues long. Germline V gene lookup returns CDR1 SGHAT and CDR2 FQNNGV. V was pared by 0 bases and J by 3 bases, with 9 bases between. CDR3 loop: CASSLEGYLYEQYF. DNA of the CDR3: TGTGCCAGCAGCTTAGAGGGATACCTCTACGAGCAGTACTTC.

Worth noting for this clone: This sample also contains other DNA sequences that code for the same CDR3. The chain joins TRBV10-3 to TRBJ2-7; weak D call: TRBD2 (7 bases). V was trimmed by 7 bases and J by 0 bases, leaving 10 bases between them. The CDR3 spans 13 residues. Germline V lookup: CDR1 ENHRY, CDR2 SYGVKD. CDR3 DNA sequence: TGTGCCATCAAGGGGGGGAGCTCCTACGAGCAGTACTTC. It translates to CAIKGGSSYEQYF.

The V call is TRBV6-1, the J call TRBJ1-6; D not resolved. V lost 0 bases and J 1 base, leaving 10 bases between the germline ends. This CDR3 region has 17 residues. CDR1 is MNHNS and CDR2 is SASEGT in the germline V gene. The CDR3 loop is CASSEAWWESYNSPLHF. Here the CDR3 DNA reads TGTGCCAGCAGTGAAGCGTGGTGGGAATCCTATAATTCACCCCTCCACTTT.

This chain connects TRBV28 to TRBJ2-5; D possibly corresponds to TRBD1 (6 bases). This CDR3 spans 17 amino acids. Germline CDR1 reads MDHEN; CDR2 reads SYDVKM. With 3 bases removed from V and 2 bases from J, the gap between germline ends came to 19 bases. DNA of the CDR3: TGTGCCAGCAGTTTCCCCAGATCGTGGGGGCGGCAAGAGACCCAGTACTTC. Translation gives CASSFPRSWGRQETQYF.

This clone was detected once. V and J are TRBV5-1 and TRBJ2-7; 9 nucleotides align to TRBD1. This CDR3 has 16 residues. V lost 1 base and J lost 0; bases outside the gene matches: 5. Per the germline V gene, CDR1 is SGHRS and CDR2 is YFSETQ. The CDR3 DNA sequence: TGCGCCAGCAGCTTGACAGGGGGCTACGGCTCCTACGAGCAGTACTTC. Its protein is CASSLTGGYGSYEQYF.

V gene TRBV6-6 combines with J gene TRBJ2-3; D is perhaps TRBD2 (6 bases). Per the germline V gene, CDR1 is MNHNY and CDR2 is SVGAGI (reference sequence). The V gene lost 2 bases and the J gene lost 2 bases, with 11 bases spanning the gap. This CDR3 spans 15 amino acids. CDR3 DNA sequence: TGTGCCAGCAGTTACGGAGGCGGGGACACAGATACGCAGTATTTT. Amino acids: CASSYGGGDTDTQYF.

J is TRBJ1-5 and V is TRBV30, with TRBD1 matching 7 bases. This CDR3 contains 14 residues. J was trimmed by 0 bases and V by 3 bases; bases with no gene match: 2. Germline V gene data show CDR1 as GTSNPN and CDR2 as SVGIG (reference sequence). The CDR3, as DNA: TGTGCCTGGAGAGGGGGCTCTAGCAATCAGCCCCAGCATTTT. It yields the protein CAWRGGSSNQPQHF.

On this clone: Within the sample, other DNA sequences also encode this same CDR3. The chain carries TRBV9 and TRBJ2-7, with 7 bases fitting TRBD2. This CDR3 comprises 14 residues. CDR1 and CDR2 from the germline V gene are SGDLS and YYNGEE. The J segment lost 3 bases and the V segment lost 0 bases, leaving 3 bases of the junction unmatched. CDR3 sequence reads: CASSVAAGIYEQYF. The CDR3 DNA reads TGTGCCAGCAGCGTAGCAGCGGGGATCTACGAGCAGTACTTC. The full variable domain, its missing parts supplied by reference TRBV9 and TRBJ2-7, is DSGVTQTPKHLITATGQRVTLRCSPRSGDLSVYWYQQSLDQGLQFLIQYYNGEERAKGNILERFSAQQFPDLHSELNLSSLELGDSALYFCASSVAAGIYEQYFGPGTRLTVT.